Listed below are T cell receptor beta chains from one sample, sequenced in a study of T cells in Graves' hyperthyroidism and ophthalmopathy. TCRdb re-called the multiplex PCR reads through MiXCR, storing one row per CDR3 protein. The profile covers about 700,000 distinct CDR3 sequences, with approximately 15% appearing a single time and roughly 10% taken by the ten largest. Sequenced sample: blood. Receptor source: a woman aged 18-29 years with Graves' hyperthyroidism. Each CDR3 is given with its conserved first and last residue. D genes are given only for firm matches.

v_call	cdr3_length	d_call	j_call	cdr3_aa
TRBV5-6	17	TRBD2	TRBJ2-7	CASSFSLAGLGPYEQYF
TRBV30	18	TRBD2	TRBJ2-7	CAWRVTGTSGRRTYEQYF
TRBV19	14	NA	TRBJ1-2	CASSSKRLPLGYTF
TRBV30	12	TRBD2	TRBJ2-4	CALAGGKNIQYF
TRBV27	13	NA	TRBJ2-3	CASSIHRTDTQYF
TRBV14	16	TRBD2	TRBJ2-7	CASSRILAGLSYEQYF
TRBV6-2/TRBV6-3	16	NA	TRBJ2-7	CASSQPWRGSSYEQYF
TRBV2	13	NA	TRBJ2-2	CARSSRATGELFF
TRBV7-8	15	TRBD1	TRBJ1-5	CASSARTGTNQPQHF
TRBV20-1	17	NA	TRBJ2-1	CSAPGGIEIWGRNEQFF
TRBV7-9	17	TRBD1	TRBJ1-1	CASSLEGSGGWNTEAFF
TRBV7-2	15	NA	TRBJ2-1	CASSHRDRRYNEQFF
TRBV30	12	NA	TRBJ1-2	CAWSRGDYGYTF
TRBV30	15	NA	TRBJ2-5	CAWSGVRTAQETQYF
TRBV14	13	NA	TRBJ1-1	CASSQGLATEAFF
TRBV27	18	TRBD2	TRBJ2-4	CASSLTPPSGRGENIQYF
TRBV3-1	14	NA	TRBJ2-1	CASSQSWGNNEQFF
TRBV7-9	16	TRBD1	TRBJ1-5	CASSFFLAGGINTQHF
TRBV30	11	NA	TRBJ2-7	CAWSEGYEQYF
TRBV28	16	NA	TRBJ2-2	CASSRPDSANTGELFF
TRBV28	15	TRBD1	TRBJ1-1	CASTQEGAGGTEAFF
TRBV28	18	TRBD2	TRBJ2-7	CASNSKKSGITRSYEQYF
TRBV30	15	NA	TRBJ2-2	CAWSVGTTNTGELFF
TRBV5-5	16	NA	TRBJ1-3	CASSLEVGLAGNTIYF
TRBV19	17	TRBD1	TRBJ1-3	CASSTGQGSTPGNTIYF
TRBV12-3/TRBV12-4	15	NA	TRBJ1-2	CASSLARGAGYGYTF
TRBV7-2	11	NA	TRBJ2-7	CASSRRERQYF
TRBV6-1	17	TRBD1	TRBJ2-1	CASSWDRRRSSYNEQFF
TRBV7-2	16	NA	TRBJ2-1	CASSFGGRLDYNEQFF
TRBV28	14	TRBD1	TRBJ1-4	CATRAGTANEKLFF
TRBV6-5	17	TRBD2	TRBJ2-2	CASSSWTSGKNAGELFF
TRBV4-1	15	NA	TRBJ2-5	CASSQSLRFQETQYF
TRBV13	14	TRBD1	TRBJ2-7	CASSPSGQSYEQYF
TRBV3-1	15	TRBD2	TRBJ2-7	CASSLIAGGTYEQYF
TRBV27	16	NA	TRBJ1-1	CASSLARGGSNTEAFF
TRBV11-2	15	TRBD1	TRBJ1-1	CASSDGQGVGTEAFF
TRBV20-1	19	TRBD2	TRBJ2-1	CSAPPPWGLAGGRSNEQFF
TRBV30	15	TRBD2	TRBJ2-7	CAWSVTSGRSYEQYF
TRBV4-1	12	NA	TRBJ2-3	CASKDATDTQYF
TRBV2	17	TRBD2	TRBJ2-7	CASPRGEGAGESYEQYF
TRBV29-1	12	TRBD1	TRBJ1-2	CSAGQGYYGYTF
TRBV24-1	13	NA	TRBJ2-7	CATSDPGTLEQYF
TRBV5-1	15	NA	TRBJ2-1	CASSLGDPSNNEQFF
TRBV6-6	17	NA	TRBJ2-6	CASSYGTFDSGANVLTF
TRBV20-1	14	NA	TRBJ1-1	CSAPGPGSNTEAFF
TRBV12-3/TRBV12-4	17	NA	TRBJ1-3	CASSLPRTYRRRNTIYF
TRBV7-3	16	NA	TRBJ1-5	CASTAAASGRNQPQHF
TRBV6-5	16	TRBD2	TRBJ2-1	CASSYSISGHYNEQFF